The 13 T cell receptor beta chains below come from one sample, sequenced in a study of T cells in localized non-small cell lung cancer. The data were produced by immunoSEQ multiplex PCR, yet TCRdb's version contains in-frame clones alone and is incomplete. Of 70,000 to 95,000 clones detected, approximately 91% appear once; the ten largest clones hold about 4%. Sequencing was performed on PBMCs, taken before any cancer treatment. The receptors were gathered from a woman aged 35 to 70 with stage II squamous cell lung carcinoma.

This sequence joins TRBV30 and TRBJ1-6, with D perhaps TRBD1 (6 bases). In germline, CDR1 is GTSNPN, CDR2 SVGIG (reference sequence). The CDR3 loop spans 15 amino acids. Trimming stripped 0 bases from V and 6 bases from J, with 12 bases between. The CDR3 coding sequence is TGTGCCTGGAGTGTACCCAGGGGCGGTAATTCACCCCTCCACTTT. Encoded protein: CAWSVPRGGNSPLHF.

This chain connects TRBV28 to TRBJ1-5; 9 bases match TRBD1. Germline V gene lookup returns CDR1 MDHEN and CDR2 SYDVKM. J lost 7 bases, V lost 6 bases, and 4 bases had no gene match. The CDR3 is made up of 13 amino acids. CDR3 residues: CASRSTGGQPQHF. The CDR3 region has the DNA TGTGCCAGCAGATCGACAGGGGGGCAGCCCCAGCATTTT.

The J gene is TRBJ1-1, the V gene TRBV2, with D tentatively TRBD1 (5 bases). The V end lost 1 base, the J end lost 5 bases, and 14 bases lay between the germline ends. Germline CDR1 is SNHLY and CDR2 is FYNNEI. This CDR3 contains 15 residues. CDR3 loop: CASSEVGVLGTEAFF. The CDR3 DNA reads TGTGCCAGCAGTGAAGTGGGGGTCCTAGGGACTGAAGCTTTCTTT.

The rearrangement uses TRBV6-5 and TRBJ2-2; D may be TRBD1 or TRBD2 (6 bases each). V lost 6 bases, J lost 9 bases, and 17 bases lay in between. This CDR3 has 14 residues. CDR1 is MNHEY and CDR2 is SVGAGI in the germline V gene. DNA for the CDR3: TGTGCCAGCAGAGACGGCGCCGGGGGCTGGGAGCTGTTTTTT. Translating it yields CASRDGAGGWELFF.

The chain uses TRBV18 and TRBJ2-3; 7 bases map to TRBD2. The CDR3 is 16 residues long. Trimming at V came to 4 bases and at J to 0 bases, leaving 7 bases not matched to a gene. The germline V gene encodes CDR1 KGHSH and CDR2 LQKENI. CDR3 coding DNA: TGTGCCAGCTCACGAACACTAGCGTCTAGCACAGATACGCAGTATTTT. It codes for CASSRTLASSTDTQYF.

This clone appeared once. This chain links TRBV19 with TRBJ2-1; the match to TRBD2 covers 16 bases. Losses at the gene ends were 5 bases for V and 7 bases for J; bases not matched to a gene: 11. The CDR3 has 18 amino acids. The germline gives CDR1 LNHDA, CDR2 SQIVND (reference sequence). The CDR3 sequence: CASSGPGLAGGPGNEQFF. CDR3 sequence (DNA): TGTGCCAGTAGTGGCCCGGGACTAGCGGGAGGGCCGGGGAATGAGCAGTTCTTC.

The rearrangement joins TRBV5-8 to TRBJ2-1; 11 bases are a match to TRBD2. The J segment lost 12 bases and the V segment lost 3 bases, leaving 5 bases of the junction unmatched. There are 13 residues in the CDR3. CDR1 is SGHTS, CDR2 YDEGEE, per germline. The CDR3 protein is CASSWGLAGGQFF. In nucleotides, the CDR3 is TGTGCCAGCAGCTGGGGTCTAGCGGGAGGGCAGTTCTTC.

This clone was seen once. This chain joins TRBV5-4 and TRBJ1-1; D remains unclear. There are 13 residues in the CDR3. With 0 bases removed from V and 5 bases from J, the gap between germline ends came to 8 bases. Germline lookup yields CDR1 SGHNT and CDR2 YYREEE (reference sequence). CDR3 residues: CASSLDGMTEAFF. The CDR3 DNA is TGTGCCAGCAGCTTGGACGGCATGACTGAAGCTTTCTTT.

The rearrangement uses TRBV11-3 and TRBJ2-7; TRBD2 might be the D (5 bases). Germline loops: CDR1 SGHNT, CDR2 YENEEA. Trimming cost V 3 bases and J 5 bases, with 14 bases left between them. The CDR3 totals 14 residues. CDR3 sequence: CASSFGGGVDEQYF. As DNA, the CDR3 is TGTGCCAGCAGCTTCGGAGGTGGAGTGGACGAGCAGTACTTC. The full variable domain, rest sourced from reference TRBV11-3 and TRBJ2-7, is EAGVVQSPRYKIIEKKQPVAFWCNPISGHNTLYWYLQNLGQGPELLIRYENEEAVDDSQLPKDRFSAERLKGVDSTLKIQPAELGDSAVYLCASSFGGGVDEQYFGPGTRLTVT.

This clone was detected once. The V call is TRBV10-2, the J call TRBJ1-2; weak D call: TRBD1 (5 bases). The ends were cut back, 0 bases at V and 3 bases at J, with 11 bases in the middle. There are 15 residues in the CDR3. Per germline, CDR1 WSHSY and CDR2 SAAADI. The CDR3 loop is CASSESVRGDYGYTF. CDR3 in DNA: TGCGCCAGCAGTGAGTCGGTCCGGGGGGACTATGGCTACACCTTC.

The gene calls are TRBV4-1 and TRBJ2-1; TRBD2 matches 14 bases. The CDR3 is 15 residues long. The J segment lost 8 bases and the V segment lost 6 bases, leaving 6 bases of the junction unmatched. Germline CDR1 MGHRA, CDR2 YSYEKL. The chain's CDR3 is CASSLGTSGRDEQFF. The DNA of the CDR3 is TGCGCCAGCAGTCTTGGGACTAGCGGGAGAGATGAGCAGTTCTTC.

This chain connects TRBV5-1 to TRBJ2-1; TRBD2 aligns across 7 bases. The CDR3 spans 15 residues. From germline, CDR1 is SGHRS and CDR2 YFSETQ. V lost 4 bases, J lost 7 bases, and 11 bases stayed unmatched. The CDR3 here is CASSPPSGGGNEQFF. The CDR3 DNA follows: TGCGCCAGCAGCCCACCCTCTGGGGGGGGTAATGAGCAGTTCTTC.

In its sample, this clone was seen a few times. The chain combines TRBV18 with TRBJ2-3; perhaps TRBD1 as D (5 bases). Germline CDR1 is KGHSH and CDR2 is LQKENI. Trimming took 3 bases from V and 0 from J, leaving 10 bases between them. This CDR3 has 15 residues. The CDR3 spells CASSPTRQSTDTQYF. The CDR3 DNA reads as TGTGCCAGCTCACCCACTCGACAGAGCACAGATACGCAGTATTTT.